This record covers a single TCR beta chain. Antigen unknown. It was with a sample-barcoded 5' primer and a J-beta primer mix that a second PCR of about 7 to 12 cycles was run. There were at least 3 million CDR3-containing paired-end reads obtained from each sample. TCRdb called the 5' RACE reads again in MiXCR, with one record for every CDR3 protein. The table includes around 1,000,000 distinct CDR3 sequences, approximately 38% detected once. The data were obtained in a study of blood T cells in healthy people across ages. Germline V CDR1 and CDR2: SGHRS, YFSETQ. V lost 4 bases, J lost 8 bases, and 18 bases lay in between. This CDR3 has 14 residues. Study-wide findings and caveats: As age increased, TCR beta diversity per million T cells fell in a roughly linear fashion. Naive T cell percentage showed a strong correlation with TCR beta diversity.

V gene TRBV5-1 combines with J gene TRBJ1-2; D remains ambiguous. The sample comprised blood. The clonotype was recovered from a man younger than 35 in good health. CDR3 residues: CASSIPDPMEGYTF. CDR3 in DNA: TGCGCCAGCAGCATACCGGACCCAATGGAGGGCTACACCTTC.